This TCR beta chain was captured in a study of T cell responses to AZD1222 COVID-19 vaccine. Study-wide results and limits: There were repertoire samples only from the period after the peak T cell response.

On this clone: Its target is unknown.

The data were produced by immunoSEQ multiplex PCR, yet TCRdb's version contains in-frame clones alone and is incomplete. The sample has some 150,000 clones, approximately 88% seen once; the top ten hold 5% to 5.5%. Sequenced material: peripheral blood, taken 28 days after the second dose of the MenACWY control vaccine. The receptor was isolated from an adult who received the MenACWY meningococcal vaccine as a control.

The chain's CDR3 is CASSLAGLADNEQFF. In nucleotides, the CDR3 is TGCGCCAGCAGCTTGGCCGGGCTAGCGGACAATGAGCAGTTCTTC. The chain links TRBV5-1 to TRBJ2-1; 7 bases align to TRBD2. With 0 bases clipped from V and 5 bases from J, the junction kept 5 bases outside the gene matches. The CDR3 has 15 amino acids. Germline CDR1 and CDR2: SGHRS and YFSETQ.